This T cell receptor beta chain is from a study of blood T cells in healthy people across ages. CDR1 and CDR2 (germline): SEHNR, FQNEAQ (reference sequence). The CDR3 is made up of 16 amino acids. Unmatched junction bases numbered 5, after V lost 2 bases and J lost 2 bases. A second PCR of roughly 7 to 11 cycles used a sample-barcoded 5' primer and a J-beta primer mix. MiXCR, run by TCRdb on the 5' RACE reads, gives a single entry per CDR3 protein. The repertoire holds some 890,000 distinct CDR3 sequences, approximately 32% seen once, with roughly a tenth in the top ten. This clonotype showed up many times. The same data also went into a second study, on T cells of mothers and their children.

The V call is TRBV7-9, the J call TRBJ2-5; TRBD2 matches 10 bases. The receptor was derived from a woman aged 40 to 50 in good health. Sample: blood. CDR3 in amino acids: CASSLFTSGVQETQYF. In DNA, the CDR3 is TGTGCCAGCAGCTTATTCACTAGCGGGGTACAAGAGACCCAGTACTTC.